The TCR beta chain under discussion was sequenced for a study of graft-versus-host responses after intestinal transplantation (dated by TCRdb to the early 2020s). Notes on the research overall: The transplants that recipients got were multivisceral, liver-intestinal, or isolated intestinal. All recipients received anti-thymocyte globulin induction followed by maintenance tacrolimus and steroids for three to four years. After intestinal transplantation, graft-versus-host and host-versus-graft alloreactive T cell clones were followed in the graft, circulation and bone marrow using bulk TCR-beta CDR3 sequencing. Alloreactive clones were identified by sequencing pre-transplant mixed lymphocyte reaction products and comparing them with unstimulated pre-transplant donor and recipient T cells. The cohort enrolled about two dozen intestinal transplant recipients including one retransplant, and a few patients lacking pretransplant specimens were excluded. Donor T cell macrochimerism was defined as a peak of at least 4% donor T cells among recipient peripheral blood mononuclear cells. Instead of going to the commercial service, samples from a few later patients were sequenced in-house on an Illumina MiSeq and processed with MiXCR. Results and caveats for the whole study, not just this receptor: GvH clones were detected in recipient bone marrow, and some of these GvH clones were observed earlier in ileal mucosa or blood, consistent with an intestinal mucosal origin. Conclusions were limited by the relatively low number and heterogeneity of intestinal transplant patients. Peak levels of circulating GvH clones were associated with declines in HvG clones early after transplant. High GvH to HvG T cell clonal ratios were observed in the allografts of patients with donor T cell macrochimerism.

The CDR3 holds 17 amino acids from the cysteine to the phenylalanine. Only CDR3 DNA remains: 51 bases, in frame from the first base. In the germline V gene, CDR1 corresponds to SGHTA and CDR2 to FQGNSA. Trimming takes 2 bases from V and 0 bases from J, and the germline ends sit 14 bases apart. Intraepithelial and lamina propria lymphocytes were isolated from graft specimens using dithiothreitol, EDTA incubations and collagenase D digestion. Bulk TCR-beta sequencing was performed on serial intestinal graft biopsy specimens collected as late as 600 days after transplant. Library generation was performed with the immunoSEQ multiplex PCR assay. Adaptive Biotechnologies carried out high-throughput TCR-beta CDR3 sequencing of genomic DNA for most patients. The original methods were these. Adaptive's ImmunoSEQ software was the source of the TCR sequencing data for 15 to 20 patients, while a few other patients were processed with MiXCR and VDJtools. CDR3 nucleotide sequences shared between donor and recipient were removed because the origin of such sequences could not be assigned. Alloreactive clones required at least 2-fold expansion over unstimulated cells and minimum CFSE-low frequency of 0.002% (template counts) or 0.001% (read counts). Clones were considered mappable if detected in sequenced pre-transplant spleen, lymph node, or MLR CFSE-low populations of the donor or recipient. The cumulative frequency of alloreactive clones was calculated as a percentage of all sequences, weighted by copy number. TCRdb's version of the immuneACCESS table is confined to in-frame rearrangements and falls short of the full clone set. An unresolved V gene accounts for under half of the shortfall where checked; the remainder is of unknown origin. From that table come the V and J calls and clone size; the DNA was used to work out D and trimming. For this sample the table gives several thousand clones, of which 69% were detected only once. The ten biggest clones cover approximately 32% of the sample.

For this clone: What antigen it recognizes has not been identified. Per-nucleotide qualities are absent, and no much larger clonotype sits a single base away.

Rearrangement joined TRBV7-2 to TRBJ1-5; the D gene is possibly TRBD1, with 5 bases matching. The sequences come from ileum tissue, collected 306 days after intestinal transplant. This sequence originates from a human patient who received an intestinal transplant, so some T cells may come from the graft donor. CDR3 loop: CASSLFPGPYSNQPQHF. The base sequence is TGTGCCAGCAGCTTATTTCCGGGGCCGTATAGCAATCAGCCCCAGCATTTT.